Below are 18 T cell receptor beta chains sequenced from a single sample in a study of chemoradiotherapy in HPV16-positive cancers. Profiling relied on immunoSEQ multiplex PCR, and the TCRdb table lists in-frame clones only, not all of them. The sample has roughly 70,000 clones, 88% seen once. The input for sequencing was blood, taken from a patient who underwent chemoradiotherapy. Source of these receptors: a human donor with HPV-associated anogenital cancer.

The rearrangement joins TRBV29-1 to TRBJ2-7, with TRBD1 identical over 9 bases. Trimming took 7 bases from V and 5 from J; bases not matched to a gene: 12. Germline V gene sequence: CDR1 SQVTM, CDR2 ANQGSEA. The CDR3 has 14 amino acids. CDR3 bases: TGCAGCGCAATGAACGGGACAGGGTATAACGAGCAGTACTTC. Translating gives CSAMNGTGYNEQYF.

The rearrangement uses TRBV19 and TRBJ2-7; D may be TRBD1 (5 bases). CDR1 and CDR2 from the germline V gene are LNHDA and SQIVND (reference sequence). This CDR3 spans 13 amino acids. Trimming removed 3 bases at V and 0 bases at J, with 6 bases between. CDR3 sequence: CASSIGASYEQYF. The CDR3 DNA reads TGTGCCAGTAGTATTGGGGCCTCCTACGAGCAGTACTTC.

The chain links TRBV18 to TRBJ2-5, with 9 bases lining up with TRBD2. J was trimmed by 1 base and V by 0 bases; bases with no gene match: 6. CDR1 KGHSH and CDR2 LQKENI come from the germline V gene. This CDR3 comprises 17 residues. CDR3 region: CASSPPQAGGPQETQYF. The CDR3 bases are TGTGCCAGCTCACCACCTCAAGCGGGAGGTCCCCAAGAGACCCAGTACTTC. The full variable domain, its missing parts supplied by reference TRBV18 and TRBJ2-5, is NAGVMQNPRHLVRRRGQEARLRCSPMKGHSHVYWYRQLPEEGLKFMVYLQKENIIDESGMPKERFSAEFPKEGPSILRIQQVVRGDSAAYFCASSPPQAGGPQETQYFGPGTRLLVL.

This chain joins TRBV7-8 and TRBJ2-5; the match to TRBD2 covers 9 bases. CDR3 length equals 16 residues. Germline CDR1 is SGHVS and CDR2 is FQNEAQ. J was trimmed by 7 bases and V by 4 bases; bases with no gene match: 13. This CDR3 reads CASSSRTSAVVVTQYF. The CDR3 DNA reads as TGTGCCAGCAGCTCCCGGACTAGCGCCGTTGTCGTGACCCAGTACTTC.

The DNA of the CDR3 is TGTGCCAGCAGCTCAACAGGTAGCTCCTATAATTCACCCCTCCACTTT. Translation gives CASSSTGSSYNSPLHF. The V call is TRBV5-6, the J call TRBJ1-6; a possible D gene is TRBD1 (5 bases). Germline CDR1 SGHDT, CDR2 YYEEEE. This CDR3 contains 16 residues. Deletions cut 3 bases from V and 0 bases from J, with 10 bases between.

Written as DNA, the CDR3 is TGTGCCAGCAGCTTAGCGGTGCAGGGGGGGCTCTCGGAGGCGCAGTATTTT. Translating it yields CASSLAVQGGLSEAQYF. The chain links TRBV7-8 to TRBJ2-3, with D possibly called TRBD1 or TRBD2 (7 bases each). CDR3 length: 17 amino acids. V lost 0 bases to trimming and J lost 10 bases, with 23 bases between them. The V gene's germline CDR1 is SGHVS and CDR2 FQNEAQ.

This clone was observed a few times. The V gene is TRBV5-6, the J gene TRBJ1-2, with D unclear. The germline V and J ends were trimmed by 4 bases and 2 bases, with 12 bases remaining between them. CDR3 length: 14 amino acids. Germline loops: CDR1 SGHDT, CDR2 YYEEEE. CDR3 residues: CASSPTLGNYGYTF. Written as DNA, the CDR3 is TGTGCCAGCAGCCCTACCTTAGGAAACTATGGCTACACCTTC.

The rearrangement uses TRBV27 and TRBJ2-3; no clear D. The CDR3 extends over 14 amino acids. V lost 3 bases and J lost 2, with 9 bases in between. Germline V CDR1 and CDR2: MNHEY, SMNVEV (reference sequence). The DNA of the CDR3 is TGTGCCAGCAGTTTGGGTGGAAACACAGATACGCAGTATTTT. Translated, it gives CASSLGGNTDTQYF.

V gene TRBV28 combines with J gene TRBJ2-3; D may be TRBD2 (6 bases). Trimming cost V 7 bases and J 2 bases, with 13 bases left between them. The CDR3 has 14 residues. Germline V gene sequence: CDR1 MDHEN, CDR2 SYDVKM. The CDR3 spells CASTRGGNTDTQYF. The CDR3 DNA is TGTGCCAGCACCCGAGGCGGGAACACAGATACGCAGTATTTT. The whole variable domain, remainder taken from reference TRBV28 and TRBJ2-3, is DVKVTQSSRYLVKRTGEKVFLECVQDMDHENMFWYRQDPGLGLRLIYFSYDVKMKEKGDIPEGYSVSREKKERFSLILESASTNQTSMYLCASTRGGNTDTQYFGPGTRLTVL.

This clone came up once. The CDR3 sequence: CASSAKQGAGNTEAFF. The CDR3 region has the DNA TGTGCCAGCAGCGCAAAACAGGGGGCAGGGAACACTGAAGCTTTCTTT. The chain employs TRBV9 and TRBJ1-1; 9 bases line up with TRBD1. Germline V CDR1 and CDR2: SGDLS, YYNGEE. The CDR3 runs to 16 residues. With 3 bases clipped from V and 1 base from J, the junction kept 7 bases outside the gene matches. The entire variable domain, with the rest obtained from reference TRBV9 and TRBJ1-1, is as follows: DSGVTQTPKHLITATGQRVTLRCSPRSGDLSVYWYQQSLDQGLQFLIQYYNGEERAKGNILERFSAQQFPDLHSELNLSSLELGDSALYFCASSAKQGAGNTEAFFGQGTRLTVV.

This chain uses TRBV6-5 with TRBJ1-1; 8 positions agree with TRBD1. With V trimmed by 2 bases and J by 4 bases, 3 bases remained unmatched. The length of the CDR3 is 14 residues. CDR1 and CDR2 from the germline V gene are MNHEY and SVGAGI. Here the CDR3 DNA reads TGTGCCAGCAGTTACCAGGGGGCCGGCACTGAAGCTTTCTTT. Encoded protein: CASSYQGAGTEAFF.

The rearrangement links TRBV15 to TRBJ1-5; the D gene is possibly TRBD1 (6 bases). The CDR3 extends over 15 amino acids. Germline V gene sequence: CDR1 LNHNV, CDR2 YYDKDF (reference sequence). Trimming pared 3 bases from V and 0 bases from J, leaving 9 bases between. CDR3 bases: TGTGCCACCAGCAGCCGGGACACTAGCAATCAGCCCCAGCATTTT. Translating it yields CATSSRDTSNQPQHF.

The chain links TRBV29-1 to TRBJ2-5; D is possibly TRBD2 (6 bases). CDR1 and CDR2 (germline): SQVTM, ANQGSEA. Between the trimmed V and J ends, which lost 4 bases and 5 bases, there was a span of 14 bases. There are 13 residues in the CDR3. The CDR3 spells CSVGGGASETQYF. In DNA, the CDR3 is TGCAGCGTTGGAGGCGGGGCTAGCGAGACCCAGTACTTC.

V and J are TRBV7-9 and TRBJ1-1, with TRBD1 matching 8 bases. Germline V lookup: CDR1 SEHNR, CDR2 FQNEAQ (reference sequence). The CDR3 consists of 14 residues. With V trimmed by 4 bases and J by 8 bases, 9 bases remained unmatched. The CDR3 nucleotides read TGTGCCAGCAGCTCGAATGCAGGGGGCGTGGAAGCTTTCTTT. Translation: CASSSNAGGVEAFF.

The V and J genes are TRBV20-1 and TRBJ2-1, with D unresolved. The CDR3 loop spans 11 amino acids. Germline loops: CDR1 DFQATT, CDR2 SNEGSKA (reference sequence). The germline V and J ends were trimmed by 1 base and 8 bases, with 6 bases remaining between them. Written as DNA, the CDR3 is TGCAGTGCTAGAGTCGGATATGAGCAGTTCTTC. This encodes CSARVGYEQFF.

The rearrangement joins TRBV5-4 to TRBJ2-3; 7 positions agree with TRBD2. CDR3 length equals 15 residues. Germline V CDR1 and CDR2: SGHNT, YYREEE (reference sequence). The junction had 5 bases not matched to a gene; V was cut back by 4 bases and J by 0 bases. In nucleotides, the CDR3 is TGTGCCAGCAGCCCGGGGGGTGCTAGCACAGATACGCAGTATTTT. This encodes CASSPGGASTDTQYF.

J is TRBJ2-7 and V is TRBV5-1; D is possibly TRBD2 (5 bases). In germline, CDR1 is SGHRS, CDR2 YFSETQ. The CDR3 has 14 residues. V lost 7 bases and J lost 5, with 19 bases in between. The CDR3 loop is CASYHGGGLDEQYF. CDR3 nucleotide sequence: TGCGCCAGCTACCACGGAGGTGGCCTAGACGAGCAGTACTTC.

V and J are TRBV19 and TRBJ1-2; D is unclear. This CDR3 has 15 amino acids. Per the germline V gene, CDR1 is LNHDA and CDR2 is SQIVND (reference sequence). Trimming removed 7 bases from V and 1 base from J, with 16 bases in between. The CDR3 here is CASTAKPPLNYGYTF. CDR3 nucleotides: TGTGCCAGTACCGCCAAGCCGCCCCTTAACTATGGCTACACCTTC.